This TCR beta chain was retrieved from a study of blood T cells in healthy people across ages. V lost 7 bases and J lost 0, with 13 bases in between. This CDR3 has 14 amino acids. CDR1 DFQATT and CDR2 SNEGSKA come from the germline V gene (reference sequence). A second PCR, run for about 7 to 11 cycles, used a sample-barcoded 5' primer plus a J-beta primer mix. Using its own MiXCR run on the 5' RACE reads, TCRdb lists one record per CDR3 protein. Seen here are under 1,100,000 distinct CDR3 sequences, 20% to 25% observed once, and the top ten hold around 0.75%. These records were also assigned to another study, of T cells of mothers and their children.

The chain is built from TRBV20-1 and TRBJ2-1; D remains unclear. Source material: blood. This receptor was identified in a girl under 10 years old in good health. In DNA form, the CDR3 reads TGCAGTGGTCAGCTAGAGAGCTCCTACAATGAGCAGTTCTTC. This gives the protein CSGQLESSYNEQFF.